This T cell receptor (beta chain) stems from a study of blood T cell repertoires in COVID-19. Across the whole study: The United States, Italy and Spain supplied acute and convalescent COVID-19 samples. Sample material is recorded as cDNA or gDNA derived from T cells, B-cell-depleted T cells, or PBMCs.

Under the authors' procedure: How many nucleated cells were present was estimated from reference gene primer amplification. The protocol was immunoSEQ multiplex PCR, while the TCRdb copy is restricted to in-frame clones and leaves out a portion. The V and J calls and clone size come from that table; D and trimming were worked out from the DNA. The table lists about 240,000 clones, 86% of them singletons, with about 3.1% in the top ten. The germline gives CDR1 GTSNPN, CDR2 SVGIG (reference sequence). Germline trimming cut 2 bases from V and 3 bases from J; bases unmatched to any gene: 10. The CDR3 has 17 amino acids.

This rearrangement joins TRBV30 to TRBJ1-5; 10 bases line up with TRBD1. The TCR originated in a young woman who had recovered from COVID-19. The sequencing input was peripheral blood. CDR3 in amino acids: CAWSRGQGNSINQPQHF. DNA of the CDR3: TGTGCCTGGAGTAGGGGACAGGGGAATAGCATCAATCAGCCCCAGCATTTT.